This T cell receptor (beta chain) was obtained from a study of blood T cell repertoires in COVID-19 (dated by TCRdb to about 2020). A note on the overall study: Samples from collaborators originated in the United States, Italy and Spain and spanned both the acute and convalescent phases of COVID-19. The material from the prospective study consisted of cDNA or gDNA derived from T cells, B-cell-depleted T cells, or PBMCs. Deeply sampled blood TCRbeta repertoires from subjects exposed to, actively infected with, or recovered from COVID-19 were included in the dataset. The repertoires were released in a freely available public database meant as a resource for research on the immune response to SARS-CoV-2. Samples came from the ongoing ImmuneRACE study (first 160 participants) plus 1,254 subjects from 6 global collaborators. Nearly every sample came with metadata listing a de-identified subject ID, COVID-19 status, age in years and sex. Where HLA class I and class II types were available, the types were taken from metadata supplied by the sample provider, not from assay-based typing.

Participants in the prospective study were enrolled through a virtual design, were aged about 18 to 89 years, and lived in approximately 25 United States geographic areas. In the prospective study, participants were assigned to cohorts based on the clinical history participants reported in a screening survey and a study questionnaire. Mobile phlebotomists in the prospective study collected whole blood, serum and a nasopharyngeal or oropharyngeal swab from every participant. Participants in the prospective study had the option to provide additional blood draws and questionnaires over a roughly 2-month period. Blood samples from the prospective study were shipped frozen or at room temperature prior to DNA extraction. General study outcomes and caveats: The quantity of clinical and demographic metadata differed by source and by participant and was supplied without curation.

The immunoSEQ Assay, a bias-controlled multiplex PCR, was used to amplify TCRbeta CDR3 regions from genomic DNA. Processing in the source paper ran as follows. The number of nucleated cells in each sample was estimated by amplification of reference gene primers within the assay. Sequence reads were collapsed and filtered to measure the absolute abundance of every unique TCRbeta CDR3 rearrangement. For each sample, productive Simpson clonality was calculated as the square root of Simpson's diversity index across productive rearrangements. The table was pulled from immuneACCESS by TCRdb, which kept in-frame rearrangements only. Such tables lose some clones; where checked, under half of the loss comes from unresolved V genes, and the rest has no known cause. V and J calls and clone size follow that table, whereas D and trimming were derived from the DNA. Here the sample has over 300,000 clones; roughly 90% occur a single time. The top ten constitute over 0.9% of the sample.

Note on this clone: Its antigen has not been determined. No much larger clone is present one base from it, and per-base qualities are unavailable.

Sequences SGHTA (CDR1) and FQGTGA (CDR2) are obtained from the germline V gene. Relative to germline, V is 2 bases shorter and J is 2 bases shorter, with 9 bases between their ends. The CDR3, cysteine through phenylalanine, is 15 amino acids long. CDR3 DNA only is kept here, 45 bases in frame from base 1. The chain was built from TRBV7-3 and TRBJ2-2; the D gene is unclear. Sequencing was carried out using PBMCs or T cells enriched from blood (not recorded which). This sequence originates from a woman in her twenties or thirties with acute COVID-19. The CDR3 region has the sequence CASSLGRLNTGELFF. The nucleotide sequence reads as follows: TGTGCCAGCAGCTTAGGCAGACTCAACACCGGGGAGCTGTTTTTT.